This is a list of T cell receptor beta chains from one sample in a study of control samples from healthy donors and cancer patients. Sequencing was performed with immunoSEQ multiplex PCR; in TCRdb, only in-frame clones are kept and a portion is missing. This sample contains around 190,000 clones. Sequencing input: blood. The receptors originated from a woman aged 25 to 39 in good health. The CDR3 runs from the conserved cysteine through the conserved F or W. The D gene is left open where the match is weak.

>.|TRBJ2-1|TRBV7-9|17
CASRGTSKLKGDNEQFF
TGTGCCAGCCGAGGGACATCAAAACTAAAGGGGGACAATGAGCAGTTCTTC
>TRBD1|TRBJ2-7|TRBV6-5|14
CASSTGGAGYEQYF
TGTGCCAGCAGTACAGGGGGCGCGGGCTACGAGCAGTACTTC
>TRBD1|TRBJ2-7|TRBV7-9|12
CASSMTGPEQYF
TGTGCCAGCAGCATGACAGGGCCCGAGCAGTACTTC
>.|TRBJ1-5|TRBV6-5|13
CANNEGQFQPQHF
TGTGCCAATAATGAGGGGCAGTTTCAGCCCCAGCATTTT
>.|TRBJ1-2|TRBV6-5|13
CASRTGGGYGYTF
TGTGCCAGCAGGACGGGGGGGGGCTATGGCTACACCTTC
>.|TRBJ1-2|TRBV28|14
CASSLSQGNYGYTF
TGTGCCAGCAGTTTATCGCAGGGCAACTATGGCTACACCTTC
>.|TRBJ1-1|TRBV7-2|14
CASSLQGPNTEAFF
TGTGCCAGCAGCTTACAGGGGCCGAACACTGAAGCTTTCTTT
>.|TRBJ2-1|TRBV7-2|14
CASSLGRGNNEQFF
TGTGCCAGCAGCTTGGGGCGGGGCAACAATGAGCAGTTCTTC
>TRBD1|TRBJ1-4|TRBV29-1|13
CSVGDRGNEKLFF
TGCAGCGTTGGGGACAGGGGGAATGAAAAACTGTTTTTT
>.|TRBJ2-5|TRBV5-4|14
CASSLKQEQETQYF
TGTGCCAGCAGCTTGAAACAGGAACAAGAGACCCAGTACTTC
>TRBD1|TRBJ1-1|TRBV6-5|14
CATHPRDRPTEAFF
TGTGCCACCCACCCACGGGACAGGCCCACTGAAGCTTTCTTT
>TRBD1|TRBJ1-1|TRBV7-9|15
CASSTTRTGGTEAFF
TGTGCCAGCAGCACGACGCGGACAGGTGGCACTGAAGCTTTCTTT
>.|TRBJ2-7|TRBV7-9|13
CASSLGRGYEQYF
TGTGCCAGCAGCTTAGGCAGGGGCTACGAGCAGTACTTC
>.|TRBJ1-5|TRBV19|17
CASSIGTSVIGNQPQHF
TGTGCCAGTAGTATAGGTACATCGGTCATCGGCAATCAGCCCCAGCATTTT
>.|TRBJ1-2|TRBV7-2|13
CASSEDGGSRYTF
TGTGCCAGCAGTGAAGATGGTGGCAGCCGCTACACCTTC
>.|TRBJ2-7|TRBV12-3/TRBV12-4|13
CASTLGRIYEQYF
TGTGCCAGCACCTTGGGAAGAATTTACGAGCAGTACTTC
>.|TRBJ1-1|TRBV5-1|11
CARRGHSEAFF
TGCGCGCGGCGGGGGCATTCTGAAGCTTTCTTT
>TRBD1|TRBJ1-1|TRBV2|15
CASKKTLDRTGEAFF
TGTGCCAGCAAGAAGACGCTGGACAGGACGGGGGAAGCTTTCTTT
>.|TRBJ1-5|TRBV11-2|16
CASSLGQLGYNQPQHF
TGTGCCAGCAGCCTCGGACAGCTTGGGTACAATCAGCCCCAGCATTTT
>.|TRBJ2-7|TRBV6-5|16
CASSYSGMKSSYEQYF
TGTGCCAGCAGTTACTCCGGGATGAAAAGCTCCTACGAGCAGTACTTC
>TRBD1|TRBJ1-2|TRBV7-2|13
CASSFGQAGGYTF
TGTGCCAGCAGCTTTGGACAGGCGGGTGGCTACACCTTC
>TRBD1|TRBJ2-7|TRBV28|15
CASSLRQGRSYEQYF
TGTGCCAGCAGTCTAAGACAGGGCCGGTCCTACGAGCAGTACTTC
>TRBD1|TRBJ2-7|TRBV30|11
CAWSKDRVEHF
TGTGCCTGGAGTAAGGACAGGGTCGAGCACTTC
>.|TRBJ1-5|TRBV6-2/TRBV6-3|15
CASSYDGLSNQPQHF
TGTGCCAGCAGTTACGATGGCCTTAGCAATCAGCCCCAGCATTTT
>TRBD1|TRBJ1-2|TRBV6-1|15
CASNPRGEGARGYTF
TGTGCCAGCAACCCTCGCGGGGAGGGGGCGCGCGGCTACACCTTC
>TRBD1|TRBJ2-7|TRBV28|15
CASSPRTTGQAEQYF
TGTGCCAGCAGTCCACGTACGACAGGGCAGGCCGAGCAGTACTTC
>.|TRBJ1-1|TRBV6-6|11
CASSLDTEAFF
TGTGCCAGCAGCCTTGACACTGAAGCTTTCTTT
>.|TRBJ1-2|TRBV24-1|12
CAITADNTGYTF
TGTGCCATCACCGCGGATAATACTGGCTACACCTTC
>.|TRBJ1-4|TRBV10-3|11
CAISENEKLFF
TGTGCCATCAGTGAGAATGAAAAACTGTTTTTT
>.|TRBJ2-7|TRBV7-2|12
CASGSGFRGQYF
TGTGCCAGCGGGAGCGGGTTCCGGGGGCAGTACTTC
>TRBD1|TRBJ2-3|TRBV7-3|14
CASSLDRDPDTQYF
TGTGCCAGCAGCTTGGACAGGGACCCAGATACGCAGTATTTT
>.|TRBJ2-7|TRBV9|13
CASSVEGSYEQYF
TGTGCCAGCAGCGTGGAGGGCTCCTACGAGCAGTACTTC
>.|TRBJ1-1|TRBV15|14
CATSRVTGSTEAFF
TGTGCCACCAGCAGAGTGACGGGCTCCACTGAAGCTTTCTTT
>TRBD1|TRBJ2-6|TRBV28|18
CASSLHAGGVSGANVLTF
TGTGCCAGCAGTTTACATGCAGGGGGAGTCTCTGGGGCCAACGTCCTGACTTTC